This T cell receptor (beta chain) was identified during a study of persistence of HIV-infected CD4 T cells. Regarding this clone: The antigen is undetermined.

This was the immunoSEQ version 4 assay in survey mode. The method was immunoSEQ multiplex PCR; TCRdb's version includes in-frame clones alone and lacks a portion of them. Of about 33,000 clones listed, roughly 80% are singletons. The stimulus was lysate of CMV-infected fibroblasts, approximately 9.6 ug/mL. CD40L/CD69 double-negative CD45RO-high memory CD4+ T cells were collected. This CDR3 spans 13 amino acids. Germline CDR1 MNHEY, CDR2 SMNVEV (reference sequence). Trimming took 8 bases from V and 6 from J; bases not matched to a gene: 7. The TCR was taken from an adult woman with HIV who was CMV-seropositive. The sample was CD4+ T cells sorted from PBMCs after roughly 17-hour stimulation, taken from a patient who received antiretroviral therapy. The chain uses TRBV27 and TRBJ1-2; 9 nucleotides agree with TRBD1. CDR3 DNA: TGTGCCAGCGGGGCGGGACAGGGAGATGGCTACACCTTC. Translated: CASGAGQGDGYTF.